Sequencing of this TCR beta chain was carried out in a study of T cell responses to AZD1222 COVID-19 vaccine. Turning to the study itself: Second doses were pooled across both intervals (about 4 or about 12 weeks).

Sequenced by immunoSEQ multiplex PCR; TCRdb stores in-frame clones only, minus some. The repertoire has 130,000 to 150,000 clones, 70% to 90% of them found once; the top ten carry roughly 16%. Trimming took off 0 bases at V and 1 base at J, with 15 bases between the two ends. CDR3 size: 17 residues. Germline loops: CDR1 SGHDN, CDR2 FVKESK. Findings and limits, study-wide: At baseline, seropositivity was found in only five or six AZD1222 recipients. The breadth and depth of Spike-specific TCRs increased once two AZD1222 doses had been given.

Notes on this clone: Its antigen is still unknown.

The sequence came from an adult in good health. Sequencing was performed on peripheral blood, taken on day 0 of AZD1222 vaccination. The rearrangement uses TRBV14 and TRBJ2-5; D assignment may be TRBD1 or TRBD2 (5 bases each). CDR3 region: CASSQDRGSLIQETQYF. For the CDR3, the DNA is TGTGCCAGCAGCCAAGATCGGGGCAGCCTGATCCAAGAGACCCAGTACTTC.